This TCR beta chain was documented in a study of CXCR3-negative and CXCR3-positive naive CD8 T cells. Overall study results and limits: In naive cells, CXCR3-negative and CXCR3-positive subsets had similar TRBV-TRBJ usage; memory cells differed. Cryopreserved PBMCs had partly decreased CXCR3 expression; fresh PBMCs were used in most assays. Comparably high diversity marked both naive subsets, whereas memory CD8+ cells had much lower diversity. TRB CDR3 hydrophobicity was greater in CXCR3-positive naive cells than in CXCR3-negative naive cells.

Turning to this clonotype: The antigen is not known.

Germline CDR1 reads MNHEY; CDR2 reads SVGAGI. The CDR3 covers 16 residues. The authors prepared UMI-labeled TRB cDNA libraries by 5' RACE. No DNA is given; TCRdb re-called the 5' RACE reads and lists each CDR3 protein once. This listing includes just under 90,000 distinct CDR3 sequences. Sequences were obtained from naive CXCR3+ CD8+ T cells from blood. Documented subset: CD45RO-CCR7+CD27+CD95- naive CD8+ T cells expressing CXCR3 (TNR3+). The receptor comes from a human donor in good health. Some clones in this sample may be carry-over from other donors' samples. The gene calls are TRBV6-5 and TRBJ2-4; the TCRdb call, TRBD2, lacks DNA for checking. The CDR3: CASSSPGLAGEYDQYF.